These T cell receptor beta chains were read from a single sample in a study of OX40 agonist ivuxolimab in advanced cancers. Produced via immunoSEQ multiplex PCR; TCRdb's table is partial and in-frame only. The data contain about 68,000 clones, approximately 80% of them singletons. The sequenced sample was CD4+ or CD8+ T cells sorted from blood, obtained in a trial of the OX40 agonist ivuxolimab. All receptors derive from an adult with an advanced solid tumor such as melanoma, head and neck, liver or kidney cancer. Each CDR3 is given with its conserved first and last residue. The D gene is left open where the match is weak. The size of a clone is reported for some rows only, either as once, few or many, or as a class for expanded clones.

size	D	V	J	DNA	CDR3
-	TRBD1	TRBV5-6	TRBJ2-7	TGTGCCAGCAGCCAACCGGGACAGGGCAGCTACGAGCAGTACTTC	CASSQPGQGSYEQYF
-	-	TRBV7-2	TRBJ2-3	TGTGCCAGCAGCTTCGACAGACCGGATACGCAGTATTTT	CASSFDRPDTQYF
few	-	TRBV27	TRBJ1-5	TGTGCCAGCAGCCCGACAGGAAGGCAGCCCCAGCATTTT	CASSPTGRQPQHF
once	-	TRBV18	TRBJ1-3	TGTGCCAGCTCACCAGGAACAGACTCTGGAAACACCATATATTTT	CASSPGTDSGNTIYF
-	TRBD2	TRBV5-1	TRBJ2-3	TGCGCCAGCAGATTAGCGGGGGGAGATACGCAGTATTTT	CASRLAGGDTQYF
-	-	TRBV29-1	TRBJ2-5	TGCAGCGTTGAACCGAGACTCCAAGAGACCCAGTACTTC	CSVEPRLQETQYF
-	-	TRBV27	TRBJ1-1	TGTGCCAGCAGTTGGGCAGGAGGATCTGAAGCTTTCTTT	CASSWAGGSEAFF
-	-	TRBV6-1	TRBJ1-3	TGTGCCAGCGGAGGGATCATCTCTGGAAACACCATATATTTT	CASGGIISGNTIYF
-	TRBD2	TRBV6-6	TRBJ2-5	TGTGCCAGCAGTTACGGGGGGGGAGAGACCCAGTACTTC	CASSYGGGETQYF
-	-	TRBV7-6	TRBJ2-1	TGTGCCAGCAGCGCGGGGTCTAATGAGCAGTTCTTC	CASSAGSNEQFF
-	-	TRBV6-1	TRBJ2-2	TGTGCCAGCAGTGAAGCGGCTGGAAAGGGCTACACCGGGGAGCTGTTTTTT	CASSEAAGKGYTGELFF
-	-	TRBV5-6	TRBJ2-7	TGTGCCAGCAGCTTGGCAGGGGGGGAGTACGAGCAGTACTTC	CASSLAGGEYEQYF
-	-	TRBV7-2	TRBJ1-5	TGTGCCAGCAGCTCCACAGGGCTTAGCAATCAGCCCCAGCATTTT	CASSSTGLSNQPQHF
-	-	TRBV6-1	TRBJ1-1	TGTGCCAGCAGTGAAACGTGGTCAATGAACACTGAAGCTTTCTTT	CASSETWSMNTEAFF
few	-	TRBV28	TRBJ1-2	TGTGCCAGCAGTTTACCCTCGAACTATGGCTACACCTTC	CASSLPSNYGYTF
-	TRBD1	TRBV5-1	TRBJ2-7	TGCGCCAGCAGCTTCGGGACAGGGGTAAGGTGGTACTTC	CASSFGTGVRWYF
-	-	TRBV5-1	TRBJ1-1	TGCGCCAGCAGAGTGGACAGGAACACTGAAGCTTTCTTT	CASRVDRNTEAFF
-	-	TRBV10-1	TRBJ1-3	TGCGCCAGCAGTGAGGTCCGGGGGCCTGGAAACACCATATATTTT	CASSEVRGPGNTIYF
-	TRBD1	TRBV27	TRBJ1-5	TGTGCCAGCAGTTTCGGACAGGATGGCAATCAGCCCCAGCATTTT	CASSFGQDGNQPQHF
-	-	TRBV18	TRBJ2-6	TGTGCCAGCTCACCACTCCAGGGGGGCCGGGCTGGGGCCAACGTCCTGACTTTC	CASSPLQGGRAGANVLTF
-	TRBD2	TRBV25-1	TRBJ2-3	TGTGCCAGCAGTGAACCTGGGCGGGGGGGTGATACGCAGTATTTT	CASSEPGRGGDTQYF
-	-	TRBV5-4	TRBJ2-1	TGTGCCAGCGCCCCAGGCCGGGGGACAGATGAGCAGTTCTTC	CASAPGRGTDEQFF
-	-	TRBV30	TRBJ1-2	TGTGCCTGGAGTGTAGGGGGATTCTATGGCTACACCTTC	CAWSVGGFYGYTF
-	-	TRBV7-2	TRBJ2-7	TGTGCCAGCAGCTTAGGAGCGGCGACTTCCTACGAGCAGTACTTC	CASSLGAATSYEQYF
once	-	TRBV7-7	TRBJ2-7	TGTGCCAGCAGCTTAGACGGGAGCTCCTACGAGCAGTACTTC	CASSLDGSSYEQYF
-	-	TRBV5-1	TRBJ1-1	TGCGCCAGCAGCTTCTCAATCCTCAAGGGAGGGACTGAAGCTTTCTTT	CASSFSILKGGTEAFF
once	-	TRBV18	TRBJ2-7	TGTGCCAGCTCACCCCTCCTGGCTAGCGAGGGGTACGAGCAGTACTTC	CASSPLLASEGYEQYF
-	TRBD1	TRBV5-1	TRBJ1-6	TGCGCCAGCAGCTTGGGGGCCGGGGGGGACAGCTCACCCCTCCACTTT	CASSLGAGGDSSPLHF
-	-	TRBV28	TRBJ1-2	TGTGCCAGCAGCCCCTACGACGTATTGGCCTATGGCTACACCTTC	CASSPYDVLAYGYTF
-	-	TRBV19	TRBJ1-6	TGTGCCAGTAGTATGACAGGTGTCGATAATTCACCCCTCCACTTT	CASSMTGVDNSPLHF
-	-	TRBV6-1	TRBJ2-5	TGTGCCAGCGAGCTCAGGGGTTTGGAGACCCAGTACTTC	CASELRGLETQYF
-	-	TRBV21-1	TRBJ1-5	TGTGCCAGCAGCCCTAAAATTGGACCGAGGAATCAGCCCCAGCATTTT	CASSPKIGPRNQPQHF
once	-	TRBV20-1	TRBJ1-4	TGCAGTGCTAGAGAGGTTGAAAAACTGTTTTTT	CSAREVEKLFF
-	TRBD2	TRBV7-8	TRBJ2-7	TGTGCCAGCAGCCTGCTCGGTAGCGGGGGGGCTCGGTCCTACGAGCAGTACTTC	CASSLLGSGGARSYEQYF
-	-	TRBV11-3	TRBJ2-3	TGTGCCAGCAGTGGGGGTCCGGCTGCCCAGTATTTT	CASSGGPAAQYF
medium-sized	TRBD1	TRBV5-6	TRBJ1-6	TGTGCCAGCAGCTTCCGGACAGGGCATAAGAATTCACCCCTCCACTTT	CASSFRTGHKNSPLHF
once	-	TRBV12-5	TRBJ2-7	TGTGCTAGTGGTTCGGACGGCTACGAGCAGTACTTC	CASGSDGYEQYF
few	-	TRBV6-1	TRBJ2-3	TGTGCCAGCAGTGAGGAAGATACGCAGTATTTT	CASSEEDTQYF
-	TRBD1	TRBV29-1	TRBJ1-1	TGCAGCGTTCAGGGTACAGGGGGTAGGACTGAAGCTTTCTTT	CSVQGTGGRTEAFF
-	-	TRBV27	TRBJ2-3	TGTGCCAGCAGTTTAAGAGGGTTCACAGATACGCAGTATTTT	CASSLRGFTDTQYF
once	TRBD1	TRBV9	TRBJ2-1	TGTGCCAGCAGCCTAAGGACAGGGTGGAATGAGCAGTTCTTC	CASSLRTGWNEQFF
-	-	TRBV14	TRBJ1-1	TGTGCCAGCAGCCAAGTTAATCGGGGAGAAGCTTTCTTT	CASSQVNRGEAFF
-	-	TRBV18	TRBJ2-2	TGTGCCAGCTCACCGGTCCGATCGGGCACCGGGGAGCTGTTTTTT	CASSPVRSGTGELFF
-	TRBD1	TRBV4-2	TRBJ1-2	TGTGCCAGCAGCCAGAGGACAGGGGATGGCTACACCTTC	CASSQRTGDGYTF
few	TRBD2	TRBV5-1	TRBJ2-7	TGCGCCAGCAGCTTGGGGGGACTAGCTCCGTACGAGCAGTACTTC	CASSLGGLAPYEQYF
-	-	TRBV9	TRBJ2-1	TGTGCCAGCAGCGTAGCTACGGACAATGAGCAGTTCTTC	CASSVATDNEQFF
-	TRBD1	TRBV18	TRBJ2-7	TGTGCCAGCTCACTAATGGACAGGGACAACGAGCAGTACTTC	CASSLMDRDNEQYF
-	-	TRBV4-2	TRBJ2-5	TGTGCCAGCAGCCAAGACCGGGGAGAGACCCAGTACTTC	CASSQDRGETQYF
-	-	TRBV20-1	TRBJ2-7	TGCAGTGCCTACTTCCGTAACGAGCAGTACTTC	CSAYFRNEQYF
-	-	TRBV5-1	TRBJ1-2	TGCGCCAGCTGGGACGATTCTCACAGGAAAGAGAACTATGGCTACACCTTC	CASWDDSHRKENYGYTF
-	-	TRBV23-1	TRBJ1-3	TGCGCCAGCAGTCAACCGGGACCTGGGGGCCTCTCTGGAAACACCATATATTTT	CASSQPGPGGLSGNTIYF